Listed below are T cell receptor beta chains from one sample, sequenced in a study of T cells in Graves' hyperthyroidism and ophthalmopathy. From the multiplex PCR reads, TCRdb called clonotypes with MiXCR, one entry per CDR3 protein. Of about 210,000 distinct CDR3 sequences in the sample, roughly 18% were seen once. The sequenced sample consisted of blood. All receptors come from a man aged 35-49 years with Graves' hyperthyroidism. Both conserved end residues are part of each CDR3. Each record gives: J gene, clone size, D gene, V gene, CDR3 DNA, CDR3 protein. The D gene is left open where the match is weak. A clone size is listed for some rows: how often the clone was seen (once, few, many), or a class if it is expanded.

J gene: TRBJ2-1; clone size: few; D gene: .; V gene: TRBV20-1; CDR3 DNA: TGCAGTGCTAGATTCAGGGGGGGGCCAAACTACAATGAGCAGTTCTTC; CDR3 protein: CSARFRGGPNYNEQFF
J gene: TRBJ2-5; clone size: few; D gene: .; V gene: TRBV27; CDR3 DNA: TGTGCCAGCAGTTCCCCGGGGCCAGAGACCCAGTACTTC; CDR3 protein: CASSSPGPETQYF
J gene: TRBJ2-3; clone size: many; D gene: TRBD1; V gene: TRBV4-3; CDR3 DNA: TGCGCCAGCAGCTCTACAGGGGGCTCGGATACGCAGTATTTT; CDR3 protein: CASSSTGGSDTQYF
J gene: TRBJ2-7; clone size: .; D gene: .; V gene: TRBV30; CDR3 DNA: TGTGCCTGGAGTGTACGCCTTGCTTTCGAGCAGTACTTC; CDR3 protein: CAWSVRLAFEQYF
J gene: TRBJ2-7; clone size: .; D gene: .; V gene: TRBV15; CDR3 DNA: TGTGCCACCAGCAGAGGATACTCCTTCTACGAGCAGTACTTC; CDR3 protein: CATSRGYSFYEQYF
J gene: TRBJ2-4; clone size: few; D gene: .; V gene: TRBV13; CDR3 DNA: TGTGCCAGCAGCACGGGACGGGTGGGAAACATTCAGTACTTC; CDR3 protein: CASSTGRVGNIQYF
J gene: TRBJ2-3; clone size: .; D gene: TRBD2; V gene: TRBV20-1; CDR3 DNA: TGCAGTCCCGCTGGCGGGGGGACCACAGATACGCAGTATTTT; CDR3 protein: CSPAGGGTTDTQYF
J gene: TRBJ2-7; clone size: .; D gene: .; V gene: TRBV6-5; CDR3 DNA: TGTGCCAGCAGTTACTCGCTACAGGGCCGCTACGAGCAGTACTTC; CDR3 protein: CASSYSLQGRYEQYF
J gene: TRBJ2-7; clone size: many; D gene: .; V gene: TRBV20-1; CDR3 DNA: TGCAGTGCTAAACTCCAACAGGTCTCCTACGAGCAGTACTTC; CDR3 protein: CSAKLQQVSYEQYF
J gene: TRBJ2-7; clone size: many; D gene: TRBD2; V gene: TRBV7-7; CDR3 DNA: TGTGCTAGCAGCTTAGCGCGGCCTAGCGGGAGGGTATACGAGCAGTACTTC; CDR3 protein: CASSLARPSGRVYEQYF